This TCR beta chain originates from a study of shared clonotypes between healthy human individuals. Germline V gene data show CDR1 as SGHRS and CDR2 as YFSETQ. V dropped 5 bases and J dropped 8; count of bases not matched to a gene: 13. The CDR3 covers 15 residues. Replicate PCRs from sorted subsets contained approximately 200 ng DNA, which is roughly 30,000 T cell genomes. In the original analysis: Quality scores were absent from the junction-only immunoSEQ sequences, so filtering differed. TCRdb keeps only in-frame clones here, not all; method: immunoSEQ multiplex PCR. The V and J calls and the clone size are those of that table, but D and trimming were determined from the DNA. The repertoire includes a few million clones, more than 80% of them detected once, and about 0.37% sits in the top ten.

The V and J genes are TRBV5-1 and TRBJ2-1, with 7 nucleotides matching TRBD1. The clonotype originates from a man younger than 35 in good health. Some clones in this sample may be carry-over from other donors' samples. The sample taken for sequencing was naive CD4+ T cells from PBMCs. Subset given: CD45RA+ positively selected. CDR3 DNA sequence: TGCGCCAGCAGTGCCGGGCCCGACAGGGTCGATGAGCAGTTCTTC. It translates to CASSAGPDRVDEQFF.